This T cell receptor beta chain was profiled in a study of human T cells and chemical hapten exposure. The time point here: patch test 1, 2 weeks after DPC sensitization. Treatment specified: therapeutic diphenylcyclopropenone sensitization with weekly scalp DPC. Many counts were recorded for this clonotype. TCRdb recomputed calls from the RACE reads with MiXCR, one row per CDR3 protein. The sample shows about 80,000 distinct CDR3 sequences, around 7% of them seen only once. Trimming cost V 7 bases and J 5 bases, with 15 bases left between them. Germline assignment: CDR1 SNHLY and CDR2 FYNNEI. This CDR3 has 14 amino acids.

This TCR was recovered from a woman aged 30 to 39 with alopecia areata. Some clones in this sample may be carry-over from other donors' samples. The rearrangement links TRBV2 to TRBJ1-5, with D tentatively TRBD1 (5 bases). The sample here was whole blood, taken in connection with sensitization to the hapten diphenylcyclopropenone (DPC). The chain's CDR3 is CASTGAANDQPQHF. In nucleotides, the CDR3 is TGTGCCAGCACCGGGGCAGCAAATGATCAGCCCCAGCATTTT.